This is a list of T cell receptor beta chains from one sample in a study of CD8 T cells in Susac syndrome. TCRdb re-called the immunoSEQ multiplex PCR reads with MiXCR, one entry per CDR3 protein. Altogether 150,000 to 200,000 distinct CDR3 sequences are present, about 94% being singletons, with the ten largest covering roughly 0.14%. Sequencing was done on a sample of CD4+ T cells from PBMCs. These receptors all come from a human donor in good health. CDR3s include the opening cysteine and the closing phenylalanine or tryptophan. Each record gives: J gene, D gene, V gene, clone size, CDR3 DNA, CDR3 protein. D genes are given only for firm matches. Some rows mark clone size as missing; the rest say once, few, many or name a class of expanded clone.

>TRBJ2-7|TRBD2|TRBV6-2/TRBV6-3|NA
TGTGCCAGCAGGACTAGCGGGGAGAGCTCCTACGAGCAGTACTTC
CASRTSGESSYEQYF
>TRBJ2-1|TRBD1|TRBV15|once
TGTGCCACCAGCAGAGATCGGACAGGGTGGGATGAGCAGTTCTTC
CATSRDRTGWDEQFF
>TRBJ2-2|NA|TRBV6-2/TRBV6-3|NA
TGTGCCAGCCGGGGTACGAACACCGGGGAGCTGTTTTTT
CASRGTNTGELFF
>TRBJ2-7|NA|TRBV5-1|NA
TGCGCCAGCAGCTTGGAAGCAGGGCATCCGTACTTC
CASSLEAGHPYF
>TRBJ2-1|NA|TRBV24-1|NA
TGTGCCACCAGTGATGCCGGGACCCGGGATGAGCAGTTCTTC
CATSDAGTRDEQFF
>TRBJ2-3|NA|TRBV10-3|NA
TGTGCCATCCGACACGGCCTCACAGATACGCAGTATTTT
CAIRHGLTDTQYF
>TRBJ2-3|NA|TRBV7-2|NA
TGTGCCAGCAGCTTAGCGCGCCGGGGGTATGGCACAGATACGCAGTATTTT
CASSLARRGYGTDTQYF
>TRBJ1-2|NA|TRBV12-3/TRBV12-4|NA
TGTGCCAGCGGTTACACAGATCAAGGCACCTTC
CASGYTDQGTF
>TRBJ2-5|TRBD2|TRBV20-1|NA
TGCAGTGCTAGAGATCCCCTAGCGGGGGGACAAGAGACCCAGTACTTC
CSARDPLAGGQETQYF
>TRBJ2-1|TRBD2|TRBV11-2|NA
TGTGCCAGCAGCTTAGTAGCGGGGATGTACAATGAGCAGTTCTTC
CASSLVAGMYNEQFF
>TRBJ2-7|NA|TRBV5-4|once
TGTGCCAGCAAGAGGGGGGGATCCTACGAGCAGTACTTC
CASKRGGSYEQYF
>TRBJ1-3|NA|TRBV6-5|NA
TGTGCCAGCAGTTACTCGTTACAGGCTGGAAACACCATATATTTT
CASSYSLQAGNTIYF
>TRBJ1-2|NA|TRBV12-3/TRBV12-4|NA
TGTGCCAGCAGTCCCTCGGGGGGCTCGTATGGCTACACCTTC
CASSPSGGSYGYTF
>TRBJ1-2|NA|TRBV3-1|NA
TGTGCCAGCAGGCCAAGAGGACACTTTGGCTACACCTTC
CASRPRGHFGYTF
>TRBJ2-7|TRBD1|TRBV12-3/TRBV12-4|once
TGTGCCAGCAGTTTAAGCGGGACAGGGAACGAGCAGTACTTC
CASSLSGTGNEQYF
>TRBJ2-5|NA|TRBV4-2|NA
TGTGCCAGCAGCCAAGACCCGTACCAAGAGACCCAGTACTTC
CASSQDPYQETQYF
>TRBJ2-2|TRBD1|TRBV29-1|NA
TGCAGCGTTGTGTTCTGGGACAGGGGGCCCGGGGAGCTGTTTTTT
CSVVFWDRGPGELFF
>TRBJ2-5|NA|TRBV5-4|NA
TGTGCCAGCAGCTTGCGCAGCGAAGAGACCCAGTACTTC
CASSLRSEETQYF
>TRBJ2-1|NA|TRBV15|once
TGTGCCACCAGCAGAGCGACAGGCCGTGTAACTAGGTCGTACAATGAGCAGTTCTTC
CATSRATGRVTRSYNEQFF
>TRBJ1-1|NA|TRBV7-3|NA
TGTGCCAGCAGCCGACTCCAGAACACTGAAGCTTTCTTT
CASSRLQNTEAFF
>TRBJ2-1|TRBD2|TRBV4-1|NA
TGCGCCAGCAGAATGGGTCTAGCGGGGGACAATGAGCAGTTCTTC
CASRMGLAGDNEQFF
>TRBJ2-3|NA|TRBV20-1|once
TGCAGTGCTCTCCCCGGGGGCAAAGATACGCAGTATTTT
CSALPGGKDTQYF
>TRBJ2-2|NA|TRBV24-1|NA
TGTGCCACCAGTGATTTTGGGTCGGGTGCCGGGGAGCTGTTTTTT
CATSDFGSGAGELFF
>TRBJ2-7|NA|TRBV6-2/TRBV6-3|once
TGTGCCAGCAGTCAGGACGGAAGATACTACGAGCAGTACTTC
CASSQDGRYYEQYF
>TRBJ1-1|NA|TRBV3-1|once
TGTGCCAGCAGCACCCTTGGGGGGATTGAAGCTTTCTTT
CASSTLGGIEAFF
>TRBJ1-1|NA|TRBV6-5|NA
TGTGCCAGCACCCCCAGATTCCTGAACACTGAAGCTTTCTTT
CASTPRFLNTEAFF
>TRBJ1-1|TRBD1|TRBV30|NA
TGTGCCTGGCGCGGGATATATGGGACAGTGAACACTGAAGCTTTCTTT
CAWRGIYGTVNTEAFF
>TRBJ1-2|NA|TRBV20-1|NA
TGCAGTGCTAGAGATCGGCAGGGCTCTCACTATGGCTACACCTTC
CSARDRQGSHYGYTF
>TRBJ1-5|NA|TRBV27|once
TGTGCCAGCAGTTTATTCAGGGATGATCAGCCCCAGCATTTT
CASSLFRDDQPQHF
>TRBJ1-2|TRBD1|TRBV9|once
TGTGCCAGCAGCGTAGAACAGGGGGGCGGCTACACCTTC
CASSVEQGGGYTF
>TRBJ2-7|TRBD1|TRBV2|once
TGTGCCAGCAGTCCAAGGACAGGGGTTAATGAGCAGTACTTC
CASSPRTGVNEQYF
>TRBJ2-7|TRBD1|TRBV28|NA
TGTGCCAGCACCCTAGGGACAGGGCGCGGCTCCTACGAGCAGTACTTC
CASTLGTGRGSYEQYF
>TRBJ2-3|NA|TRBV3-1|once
TGTGCCAGCAGCGAGAGCGGAGCTAGCACAGATACGCAGTATTTT
CASSESGASTDTQYF
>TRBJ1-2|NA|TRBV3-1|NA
TGTGCCAGCAGCCAAGACGTCTTGAGCTATGGCTACACCTTC
CASSQDVLSYGYTF
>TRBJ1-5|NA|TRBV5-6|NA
TGTGCCAGCAGCAAGGGGACGAGTCAGCCCCAGCATTTT
CASSKGTSQPQHF
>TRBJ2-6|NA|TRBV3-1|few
TGTGCCAGCAGCCCGGACTCGAGTTCTGGGGCCAACGTCCTGACTTTC
CASSPDSSSGANVLTF
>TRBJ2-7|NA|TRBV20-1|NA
TGCAGTGCTAGACACGGACTGAGGGGCGAGCAGTACTTC
CSARHGLRGEQYF
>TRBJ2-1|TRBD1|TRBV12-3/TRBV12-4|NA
TGTGCCAGCAGAAAGCGTAGGGACAGGGATAACAATGAGCAGTTCTTC
CASRKRRDRDNNEQFF
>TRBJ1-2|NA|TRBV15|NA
TGTGCCACCAGCAGAGCCAGGAACTATGGCTACACCTTC
CATSRARNYGYTF
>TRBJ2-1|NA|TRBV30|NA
TGTGCCTGGAGTCGGGTGTCCTACAATGAGCAGTTCTTC
CAWSRVSYNEQFF
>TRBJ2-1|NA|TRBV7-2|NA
TGTGCCAGCGGTTTCGGAGGGGACGATGAGCAGTTCTTC
CASGFGGDDEQFF
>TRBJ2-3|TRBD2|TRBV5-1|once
TGCGCCAGCAGCGTAGGGAACCCGGGACTAGCCACAGATACGCAGTATTTT
CASSVGNPGLATDTQYF
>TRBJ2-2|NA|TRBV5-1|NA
TGCGCCAGCAGGGACAGCTTCACCGGGGAGCTGTTTTTT
CASRDSFTGELFF
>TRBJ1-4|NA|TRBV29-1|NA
TGCAGCGTTGCTCGACAGCCTAATGAAAAACTGTTTTTT
CSVARQPNEKLFF
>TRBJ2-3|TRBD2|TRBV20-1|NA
TGCAGTGCTAGCGGGGGGGCGTCCGGACACACAGATACGCAGTATTTT
CSASGGASGHTDTQYF
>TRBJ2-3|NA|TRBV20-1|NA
TGCAGTCCGGATACGCAGTATTTT
CSPDTQYF
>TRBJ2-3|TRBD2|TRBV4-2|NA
TGTGCCAGCAGCCAAGATCAGCGGGGGGGCCTTGATACGCAGTATTTT
CASSQDQRGGLDTQYF
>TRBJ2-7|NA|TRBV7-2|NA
TGTGCCAGCAGCTTAACCGACGGCTACGAGCAGTACTTC
CASSLTDGYEQYF
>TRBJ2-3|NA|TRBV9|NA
TGTGCCAGCAGCCCAAGGACACGATTCACAGATACGCAGTATTTT
CASSPRTRFTDTQYF
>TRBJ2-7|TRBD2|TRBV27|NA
TGTGCCAGCAGTTCCCCCTCCACTAGCGCGCTCTACGAGCAGTACTTC
CASSSPSTSALYEQYF
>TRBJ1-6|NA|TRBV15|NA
TGTGCCACCAGCAGGGACCGGGACACCCCTTCGACCCTCCACTTT
CATSRDRDTPSTLHF
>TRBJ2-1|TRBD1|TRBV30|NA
TGTGCCTGGGGGGGACAGGGGGCCTACAATGAGCAGTTCTTC
CAWGGQGAYNEQFF
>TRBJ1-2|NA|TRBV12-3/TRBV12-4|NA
TGTGCCAGCAGTTTTGAAGGAAACCTAGGGGGCTACACCTTC
CASSFEGNLGGYTF
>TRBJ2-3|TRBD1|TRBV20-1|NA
TGCAGTGCTCCAGGCCAGGGGGCTGATACGCAGTATTTT
CSAPGQGADTQYF
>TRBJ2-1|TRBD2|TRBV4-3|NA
TGCGCCAGCAGCCTCATAGCGGGGGGCCCCTTCGATGAGCAGTTCTTC
CASSLIAGGPFDEQFF
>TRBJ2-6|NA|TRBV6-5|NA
TGTGCCAGCAGTTCGACAGGTGTGGGGTCTGGGGCCAACGTCCTGACTTTC
CASSSTGVGSGANVLTF
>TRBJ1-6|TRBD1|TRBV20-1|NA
TGCAGTGCTCTAGACAGGGGGCGTTCACCCCTCCACTTT
CSALDRGRSPLHF
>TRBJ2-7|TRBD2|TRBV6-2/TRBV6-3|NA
TGTGCCAGCAGTCTGGGACTAGCGGGGGCATACGAGCAGTACTTC
CASSLGLAGAYEQYF
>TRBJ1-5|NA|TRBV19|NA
TGTGCCAGTAGTATTTCGGGATTCAATCAGCCCCAGCATTTT
CASSISGFNQPQHF
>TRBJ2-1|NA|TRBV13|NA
TGTGCCAGCAGCTTAAGTGGAGAGCAGTTCTTC
CASSLSGEQFF